The 14 T cell receptor beta chains listed next were all sequenced from one sample in a study of T cell repertoires in cytomegalovirus infection. TCRdb re-called the reads through MiXCR, storing one row per CDR3 protein. The table lists some 600,000 distinct CDR3 sequences, 20% to 25% of them singletons, with 8% in the top ten. The sequenced material came from CD8+ T cells from PBMCs. The receptors originated from a human donor in good health (CMV status not recorded). Some clones in this sample may be carry-over from other donors' samples.

A few counts support this clonotype. The rearrangement uses TRBV19 and TRBJ1-1, with 7 bases matching TRBD1. The CDR3 sequence is 16 residues long. CDR1 and CDR2 (germline): LNHDA, SQIVND (reference sequence). J gave up 7 bases and V 4 bases, and 15 bases lay outside the gene matches. CDR3 nucleotide sequence: TGTGCCAGTAGTACTCCCCTTGGGGGACAGCGCGATGAAGCTTTCTTT. Translating it yields CASSTPLGGQRDEAFF. Full variable domain (rest looked up from reference TRBV19 and TRBJ1-1): DGGITQSPKYLFRKEGQNVTLSCEQNLNHDAMYWYRQDPGQGLRLIYYSQIVNDFQKGDIAEGYSVSREKKESFPLTVTSAQKNPTAFYLCASSTPLGGQRDEAFFGQGTRLTVV.

This clonotype was detected many times. The chain combines TRBV7-8 with TRBJ2-5, with D possibly TRBD2 on 5 matching bases. The CDR3 runs to 17 residues. Trimming took off 2 bases at V and 3 bases at J, with 19 bases between the two ends. Germline CDR1 and CDR2: SGHVS and FQNEAQ. CDR3 sequence: CASSLIITRVWEETQYF. The DNA of the CDR3 is TGTGCCAGCAGCTTAATAATAACGAGGGTTTGGGAAGAGACCCAGTACTTC.

This clonotype was picked up a small number of times. The chain recombines TRBV5-6 with TRBJ2-7; D is uncertain. The CDR3 is made up of 11 amino acids. V was pared by 2 bases and J by 7 bases, with 7 bases between. Germline CDR1 SGHDT, CDR2 YYEEEE. CDR3 sequence (DNA): TGTGCCAGCAGCTTAAGAGAGGAGCAGTACGTC. Protein product: CASSLREEQYV.

Many counts were recorded for this clonotype. The chain combines TRBV7-9 with TRBJ2-7, with TRBD1 matching over 10 bases. V dropped 5 bases and J dropped 5; count of bases not matched to a gene: 6. The CDR3 covers 14 residues. Germline-derived CDR1 and CDR2 are SEHNR and FQNEAQ (reference sequence). CDR3 nucleotides: TGTGCCAGCAGCCTAGAGGGGACAGGGGACGAGCAGTACGTC. Amino acids: CASSLEGTGDEQYV.

The chain employs TRBV4-1 and TRBJ2-1; 9 bases align to TRBD2. The V segment lost 1 base and the J segment 4 bases; nucleotides outside the gene matches: 11. Germline CDR1 reads MGHRA; CDR2 reads YSYEKL. The CDR3 extends over 18 amino acids. The CDR3 bases are TGCGCCAGCAGCCAAGTAACCCCGGCGGGGGGGGCATACAATGAGCAGTTCTTC. It translates to CASSQVTPAGGAYNEQFF.

This clonotype was seen many times. The chain combines TRBV7-6 with TRBJ2-3; 13 bases are shared with TRBD2. This CDR3 has 17 residues. J was trimmed by 3 bases and V by 0 bases; bases with no gene match: 3. Germline values: CDR1 SGHVS, CDR2 FNYEAQ. CDR3 sequence (DNA): TGTGCCAGCAGCTTAGCGGTGGGACTAGCGGGGACAGATACGCAGTATTTT. It encodes CASSLAVGLAGTDTQYF.

Ten or more counts support this clonotype. Relative to the germline gene, one junction end is altered; a read error may explain this. V is TRBV7-7 and J is TRBJ2-2; TRBD2 might be the D (7 bases). Germline lookup yields CDR1 SSHAT and CDR2 FNYEAQ (reference sequence). The CDR3 has 16 residues. The CDR3, as DNA: TGTGCTAGCAGCAAGGCGGGGGACACGAACACCGGGGAGCTGTTTTTT. This translates into CASSKAGDTNTGELFF.

The chain is built from TRBV12-3 or TRBV12-4 and TRBJ2-5; 8 nucleotides align to TRBD1. This CDR3 comprises 14 residues. Trimming cost V 4 bases and J 3 bases; bases outside gene matches: 4. The CDR3 region has the DNA TGTGCCAGCAGTTCCACGACAGGGGAAGAGACCCAGTACTTC. It yields the protein CASSSTTGEETQYF.

The chain is built from TRBV19 and TRBJ1-2, with TRBD1 identical over 11 bases. The trim removed 8 bases at V and 6 bases at J, leaving 5 bases unmatched. CDR3 size: 13 residues. Germline V gives CDR1 LNHDA, CDR2 SQIVND (reference sequence). CDR3: CASGWTGGDGYTF. The CDR3 DNA sequence: TGTGCCAGTGGCTGGACAGGGGGCGATGGCTACACCTTC.

This clonotype turned up a few times. The chain combines TRBV28 with TRBJ2-3; 10 nucleotides line up with TRBD1. The V gene's germline CDR1 is MDHEN and CDR2 SYDVKM. The CDR3 loop spans 22 amino acids. V was clipped by 6 bases and J by 4 bases; unmatched bases: 28. CDR3 nucleotide sequence: TGTGCCAGCAGCTTTACCCCTACCGGGACAGGGGCTTCAAGGGATGCCCCAGATACGCAGTATTTT. Amino acid sequence: CASSFTPTGTGASRDAPDTQYF. Based on the CDR3 plus reference TRBV28 and TRBJ2-3, the full variable domain is DVKVTQSSRYLVKRTGEKVFLECVQDMDHENMFWYRQDPGLGLRLIYFSYDVKMKEKGDIPEGYSVSREKKERFSLILESASTNQTSMYLCASSFTPTGTGASRDAPDTQYFGPGTRLTVL.

The gene calls are TRBV28 and TRBJ1-6, with 7 bases identical to TRBD1. With 3 bases clipped from V and 8 bases from J, the junction kept 7 bases outside the gene matches. CDR1 and CDR2 (germline): MDHEN, SYDVKM. The CDR3 extends over 15 amino acids. The CDR3 DNA follows: TGTGCCAGCAGTTTCCATGACAGGGTGTATTCACCCCTCCACTTT. This gives the protein CASSFHDRVYSPLHF.

This clonotype was seen repeatedly, ten times or more. The CDR3 region is CASSFWTSTDTQYF. The CDR3 DNA follows: TGTGCCAGCAGTTTTTGGACCAGCACAGATACGCAGTATTTT. The chain employs TRBV28 and TRBJ2-3; D is ambiguous. Germline V CDR1 and CDR2: MDHEN, SYDVKM. The CDR3 totals 14 residues. V gave up 3 bases and J gave up 0 bases, with 7 bases separating them.

The CDR3 is CASSPDRRTSYEQYF. CDR3 coding DNA: TGCGCCAGCAGCCCCGACCGAAGGACCTCCTACGAGCAGTACTTC. The chain recombines TRBV5-1 with TRBJ2-7; D is unclear. Per germline, CDR1 SGHRS and CDR2 YFSETQ. The CDR3 extends over 15 amino acids. The V end was cut by 4 bases, the J end by 0 bases, with 14 bases between.

This clonotype was observed many times. The V gene is TRBV12-3 or TRBV12-4, the J gene TRBJ2-3, with D perhaps TRBD1 (5 bases). Trimming took 6 bases from V and 1 from J, leaving 11 bases between them. This CDR3 is built from 14 residues. In nucleotides, the CDR3 is TGTGCCAGCAGCTTAACCAGGGGCACAGATACGCAGTATTTT. Translation gives CASSLTRGTDTQYF.